The 26 T cell receptor beta chains presented below share a single source sample, sequenced in a study of cytomegalovirus exposure and HLA in healthy donors. PCR used 60 Vbeta primers and 13 Jbeta primers. Only in-frame clones appear in the TCRdb table, and some are missing; sequencing was by immunoSEQ multiplex PCR. The sample holds 55,000 to 65,000 clones, roughly 84% seen once. Sequencing used PBMCs. These TCRs come from a human donor in good health.

This clone appeared once. The rearrangement links TRBV19 to TRBJ2-5; 9 bases are a match to TRBD1. V was pared by 6 bases and J by 9 bases, with 8 bases of the junction left unmatched. Germline CDR1 reads LNHDA; CDR2 reads SQIVND (reference sequence). This CDR3 is built from 13 residues. The CDR3 DNA reads TGTGCCAGTAGCCCCCCGGGACAGGGCCCCCAGTACTTC. This sequence encodes CASSPPGQGPQYF.

The chain has TRBV7-6 and TRBJ2-7; D is unclear. V was shortened by 3 bases and J by 6 bases, with 15 bases between the two germline ends. Germline values: CDR1 SGHVS, CDR2 FNYEAQ. The CDR3 loop spans 14 amino acids. CDR3 loop: CASSFSEAPREQYF. CDR3 bases: TGTGCCAGCAGCTTTTCCGAGGCCCCCCGCGAGCAGTACTTC.

The gene calls are TRBV7-9 and TRBJ1-2; 7 positions agree with TRBD1. Per the germline V gene, CDR1 is SEHNR and CDR2 is FQNEAQ (reference sequence). CDR3 length: 14 residues. V trimming: 3 bases; J trimming: 3 bases; junction bases outside the gene matches: 4. In DNA, the CDR3 is TGTGCCAGCAGCTTTTCCGGGACAGACTATGGCTACACCTTC. As protein: CASSFSGTDYGYTF.

The chain employs TRBV4-3 and TRBJ2-1; 7 positions agree with TRBD2. Germline CDR1 reads LGHNA; CDR2 reads YSLEER. The CDR3 extends over 17 amino acids. V gave up 0 bases and J gave up 0 bases; unmatched junction bases: 5. The CDR3: CASSQDWTSDSYNEQFF. In DNA form, the CDR3 reads TGCGCCAGCAGCCAAGATTGGACTAGTGACTCCTACAATGAGCAGTTCTTC.

This chain connects TRBV28 to TRBJ1-2; D remains ambiguous. V was shortened by 7 bases and J by 2 bases, with 11 bases between the two germline ends. CDR1 and CDR2 from the germline V gene are MDHEN and SYDVKM. The CDR3 totals 13 residues. Written as DNA, the CDR3 is TGTGCCAGCACCCAAATCCCCAACTATGGCTACACCTTC. Translated: CASTQIPNYGYTF.

The V and J genes are TRBV19 and TRBJ2-5; D not certain. Matching the DNA end better, TRBJ2-7 makes the J call doubtful. CDR1 and CDR2 (germline): LNHDA, SQIVND (reference sequence). CDR3 length: 11 residues. CDR3 nucleotides: TGTGCCAGTAGTATGTCTAACGAGCAGTACTTC. This gives the protein CASSMSNEQYF.

V usage is TRBV27 and J usage is TRBJ2-5; 13 positions agree with TRBD2. Germline V gene data show CDR1 as MNHEY and CDR2 as SMNVEV (reference sequence). Germline trimming cut 0 bases from V and 4 bases from J; bases unmatched to any gene: 5. This CDR3 is 17 amino acids long. The DNA of the CDR3 is TGTGCCAGCAGTTTATCGTGGACTAGCGGGGGCGTAGAGACCCAGTACTTC. Translated, it gives CASSLSWTSGGVETQYF.

The chain employs TRBV6-4 and TRBJ2-1; 8 bases are shared with TRBD1. V lost 5 bases and J lost 4; bases outside the gene matches: 7. Germline V gene sequence: CDR1 MRHNA, CDR2 SNTAGT. The CDR3 covers 15 residues. CDR3 DNA: TGTGCCAGCAGTCCAGTCACAGGGGGATACAATGAGCAGTTCTTC. Residues: CASSPVTGGYNEQFF.

CDR3 DNA: TGCGCCAGCAGCCAAGATTCGACTAGCGGGGGCTACGAGCAGTACTTC. As protein: CASSQDSTSGGYEQYF. The rearrangement joins TRBV4-3 to TRBJ2-7; 12 bases are a match to TRBD2. V trimming: 0 bases; J trimming: 3 bases; junction bases outside the gene matches: 3. CDR3 length: 16 amino acids. The V gene's germline CDR1 is LGHNA and CDR2 YSLEER.

The V call is TRBV11-2, the J call TRBJ2-7; 11 bases match TRBD2. Germline assignment: CDR1 SGHAT and CDR2 FQNNGV. The V gene end was trimmed by 4 bases and the J gene end by 0 bases; junction bases not matched to a gene: 2. This CDR3 has 15 residues. The CDR3 spells CASSWGLAASYEQYF. The DNA of the CDR3 is TGTGCCAGCAGCTGGGGACTAGCGGCCTCCTACGAGCAGTACTTC.

The V gene is TRBV5-4, the J gene TRBJ2-7, with TRBD1 matching over 9 bases. The ends lost 1 base at V and 3 bases at J; junction bases unmatched: 2. CDR3 length equals 14 residues. CDR1 and CDR2 from the germline V gene are SGHNT and YYREEE (reference sequence). The CDR3, as DNA: TGTGCCAGCAGCTTGCACAGGGGGCTCTACGAGCAGTACTTC. Its translation: CASSLHRGLYEQYF.

This clone was detected once. The chain combines TRBV6-7 with TRBJ1-2; a possible D gene is TRBD1 (6 bases). TRBV6-7 falls under the ORF class, with uncertain function. The CDR3 is 15 amino acids. The ends were cut back, 7 bases at V and 2 bases at J, with 17 bases in the middle. The CDR3 reads CASIRFGGANYGYTF. The CDR3 DNA follows: TGTGCCAGCATCCGATTCGGGGGGGCCAACTATGGCTACACCTTC.

The DNA of the CDR3 is TGTGCCAGCAGCTTAGGACTAGCGGGGCGCTCAGATACGCAGTATTTT. It translates to CASSLGLAGRSDTQYF. This sequence joins TRBV5-4 and TRBJ2-3, with 12 bases identical to TRBD2. Trimming at V came to 2 bases and at J to 4 bases, leaving 5 bases not matched to a gene. This CDR3 comprises 16 residues. Germline lookup yields CDR1 SGHNT and CDR2 YYREEE (reference sequence).

The chain recombines TRBV11-1 with TRBJ2-3, with a weak D call TRBD1 (5 bases). This CDR3 has 16 amino acids. In germline, CDR1 is SGHAT, CDR2 FQDESV (reference sequence). Trimming pared 3 bases from V and 0 bases from J, leaving 13 bases between. DNA of the CDR3: TGTGCCAGCAGCTTTCGGGTCGCAGGGAGCACAGATACGCAGTATTTT. It is translated as CASSFRVAGSTDTQYF.

The chain is built from TRBV6-5 and TRBJ2-7, with 8 positions matching TRBD2. The CDR3 contains 14 residues. The V gene's germline CDR1 is MNHEY and CDR2 SVGAGI. V gave up 2 bases and J gave up 1 base; unmatched junction bases: 1. Here the CDR3 reads CASSYASGSYEQYF. The CDR3, as DNA: TGTGCCAGCAGTTACGCTAGCGGGTCCTACGAGCAGTACTTC.

The chain joins TRBV19 to TRBJ1-1, with a tentative D call TRBD1 (5 bases). Germline CDR1 is LNHDA and CDR2 is SQIVND (reference sequence). The CDR3 spans 15 residues. Trimming stripped 4 bases from V and 4 bases from J, with 16 bases between. CDR3 residues: CASSTTGSWATEAFF. DNA for the CDR3: TGTGCCAGTAGTACTACAGGAAGTTGGGCCACTGAAGCTTTCTTT.

The chain carries TRBV5-1 and TRBJ2-1; TRBD2 matches at 8 bases. The CDR3 runs 16 residues. Per germline, CDR1 SGHRS and CDR2 YFSETQ. V lost 2 bases to trimming and J lost 9 bases; unmatched junction nucleotides: 13. The DNA for the CDR3 is TGCGCCAGCAGCTTATTGGGGACTAGTTCGTCCGGTGAGCAGTTCTTC. It specifies CASSLLGTSSSGEQFF.

This clone was counted a single time. This chain links TRBV18 with TRBJ1-2; 8 nucleotides match TRBD1. CDR3 size: 13 residues. V lost 2 bases and J lost 7; bases outside the gene matches: 3. The germline V gene has CDR1 KGHSH and CDR2 LQKENI. The DNA of the CDR3 is TGTGCCAGCTCACCAGGGGACAGGCGTGGCTACACCTTC. It is translated as CASSPGDRRGYTF.

The chain links TRBV4-3 to TRBJ2-7; TRBD2 matches at 9 bases. V gave up 4 bases and J gave up 3 bases; unmatched junction bases: 4. Germline lookup yields CDR1 LGHNA and CDR2 YSLEER. This CDR3 has 14 amino acids. CDR3 region: CASSPSGGNYEQYF. In nucleotides, the CDR3 is TGCGCCAGCAGCCCCAGCGGGGGGAACTACGAGCAGTACTTC.

In its sample, this clone was seen once. The CDR3 loop reads CASSGWETRSGWDTQYF. CDR3 sequence (DNA): TGTGCCAGCAGCGGATGGGAAACACGATCAGGGTGGGATACGCAGTATTTT. The V call is TRBV5-4, the J call TRBJ2-3; D is perhaps TRBD1 (5 bases). Germline CDR1 and CDR2: SGHNT and YYREEE (reference sequence). The V end lost 4 bases, the J end lost 6 bases, and 24 bases lay between the germline ends. The CDR3 is 17 amino acids.

The rearrangement uses TRBV4-3 and TRBJ1-2, with 9 positions matching TRBD1. Germline V lookup: CDR1 LGHNA, CDR2 YSLEER. This CDR3 region has 15 residues. J gave up 8 bases and V 1 base, and 8 bases lay outside the gene matches. CDR3 in amino acids: CASSQGTGDAQGYTF. As DNA, the CDR3 is TGCGCCAGCAGCCAAGGGACAGGGGATGCGCAGGGCTACACCTTC.

This clone was found once. The V gene is TRBV9, the J gene TRBJ2-7; the match to TRBD2 covers 11 bases. The junction had 11 bases not matched to a gene; V was cut back by 5 bases and J by 4 bases. The germline V gene encodes CDR1 SGDLS and CDR2 YYNGEE. This CDR3 region has 16 residues. The DNA of the CDR3 is TGTGCCAGCAGTACCTTAGCGGGAGGGTCCCCTTACGAGCAGTACTTC. Amino acid sequence: CASSTLAGGSPYEQYF.

The chain has TRBV6-6 and TRBJ1-5; weak D call: TRBD1 (6 bases). The CDR3 spans 13 residues. Trimming cost V 9 bases and J 10 bases, with 19 bases left between them. CDR1 and CDR2 from the germline V gene are MNHNY and SVGAGI (reference sequence). The CDR3 bases are TGTGCCAGTGCCCGGGACGCAGGGGATCCCCAGCATTTT. Residues: CASARDAGDPQHF.

The chain is built from TRBV4-1 and TRBJ1-1; D may be TRBD1 (6 bases). The CDR3 totals 15 residues. CDR1 is MGHRA and CDR2 is YSYEKL in the germline V gene. Between the trimmed V and J ends, which lost 1 base and 4 bases, there was a span of 13 bases. The CDR3 region is CASSQGGGTFTEAFF. The DNA of the CDR3 is TGCGCCAGCAGCCAAGGGGGAGGGACATTCACTGAAGCTTTCTTT.

The chain combines TRBV9 with TRBJ2-5; D might be TRBD1 (5 bases). The germline V gene encodes CDR1 SGDLS and CDR2 YYNGEE. This CDR3 has 17 residues. V lost 0 bases to trimming and J lost 0 bases, with 15 bases between them. The CDR3 loop is CASSVGAGIMYQETQYF. The CDR3 DNA sequence: TGTGCCAGCAGCGTAGGAGCAGGGATAATGTACCAAGAGACCCAGTACTTC.

The chain uses TRBV27 and TRBJ2-7; the D gene is possibly TRBD1 (5 bases). The CDR3 runs 13 residues. The germline CDR1 and CDR2 sequences are MNHEY and SMNVEV (reference sequence). V was trimmed by 3 bases and J by 3 bases, leaving 9 bases between them. CDR3 DNA: TGTGCCAGCAGTTTCGACAGCAACTACGAGCAGTACTTC. It specifies CASSFDSNYEQYF.